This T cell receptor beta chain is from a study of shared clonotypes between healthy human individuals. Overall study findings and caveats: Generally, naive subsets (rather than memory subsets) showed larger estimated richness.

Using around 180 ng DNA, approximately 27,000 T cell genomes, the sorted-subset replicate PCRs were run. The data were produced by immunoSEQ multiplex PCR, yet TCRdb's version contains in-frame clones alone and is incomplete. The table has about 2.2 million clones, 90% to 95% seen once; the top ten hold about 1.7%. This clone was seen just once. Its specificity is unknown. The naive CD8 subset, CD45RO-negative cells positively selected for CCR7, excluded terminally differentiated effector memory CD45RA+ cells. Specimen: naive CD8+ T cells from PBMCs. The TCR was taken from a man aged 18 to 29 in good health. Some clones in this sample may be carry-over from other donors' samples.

CDR3 protein: CAWKPGQGRLNTEAFF. The CDR3 DNA reads as TGTGCCTGGAAACCCGGGCAGGGGCGGCTGAACACTGAAGCTTTCTTT. V usage is TRBV30 and J usage is TRBJ1-1; D might be TRBD1 (6 bases). V was trimmed by 4 bases and J by 0 bases, leaving 18 bases between them. Germline CDR1 is GTSNPN and CDR2 is SVGIG (reference sequence). The CDR3 is 16 residues long.